What follows are 10 T cell receptor beta chains derived from one specimen sequenced in a study of Ad26.COV2.S vaccination and SARS-CoV-2 variants. Assay: immunoSEQ multiplex PCR; the TCRdb copy retains only in-frame clones and omits some. The table shows about 350,000 clones, with roughly 94% occurring only once. The input for sequencing was peripheral blood, taken after recovery from COVID-19. All receptors derive from a human donor who had recovered from COVID-19.

V gene TRBV6-5 combines with J gene TRBJ1-2; 7 nucleotides agree with TRBD1. CDR1 MNHEY and CDR2 SVGAGI come from the germline V gene. This CDR3 comprises 12 residues. The ends lost 5 bases at V and 3 bases at J; junction bases unmatched: 0. The CDR3 bases are TGTGCCAGCAGTACAGGGGACTATGGCTACACCTTC. Protein: CASSTGDYGYTF.

The chain couples TRBV7-7 to TRBJ2-5, with D tentatively TRBD2 (5 bases). Trimming left V 3 bases short and J 7 bases short, with 15 bases between. This CDR3 spans 14 amino acids. Germline loops: CDR1 SSHAT, CDR2 FNYEAQ (reference sequence). The CDR3 sequence is CASSLGGTEGTQYF. The CDR3 DNA reads TGTGCCAGCAGCTTGGGCGGAACCGAGGGGACCCAGTACTTC. Full variable domain (missing parts from reference TRBV7-7 and TRBJ2-5): GAGVSQSPRYKVTKRGQDVTLRCDPISSHATLYWYQQALGQGPEFLTYFNYEAQPDKSGLPSDRFSAERPEGSISTLTIQRTEQRDSAMYRCASSLGGTEGTQYFGPGTRLLVL.

This clone was seen more than once but under ten times. The chain couples TRBV6-4 to TRBJ2-1, with 13 nucleotides matching TRBD2. The CDR3 covers 14 residues. Trimming removed 4 bases from V and 6 bases from J; junction bases left unmatched: 0. From germline, CDR1 is MRHNA and CDR2 SNTAGT. In nucleotides, the CDR3 is TGTGCCAGCAGTGGGACTAGCGGGGGCAATGAGCAGTTCTTC. Its protein product is CASSGTSGGNEQFF.

On this clone: One end of the junction varies from germline; a read error may be responsible. The rearrangement joins TRBV5-6 to TRBJ2-1, with D hard to call. CDR1 and CDR2 from the germline V gene are SGHDT and YYEEEE. This CDR3 has 11 amino acids. The DNA for the CDR3 is TGTGCCAGCAGCATGGGATATATTTGGGTCTTC. Translation gives CASSMGYIWVF.

V usage is TRBV4-2 and J usage is TRBJ1-6, with D perhaps TRBD1 (5 bases). Looked up from germline, CDR1 is LGHNA and CDR2 is YNFKEQ. The CDR3 is 15 amino acids. V lost 3 bases and J lost 7, with 13 bases in between. CDR3 nucleotide sequence: TGTGCCAGCAGCCAGGAGGGACTAGGGAATTCACCCCTCCACTTT. This codes for CASSQEGLGNSPLHF.

CDR3 DNA sequence: TGTGCCATCAGGGTAGCGGGGGGGACAGGAGATGAGCAGTTCTTC. Its protein is CAIRVAGGTGDEQFF. The chain links TRBV10-3 to TRBJ2-1; 11 bases are a match to TRBD2. Germline V gene data show CDR1 as ENHRY and CDR2 as SYGVKD. The trim removed 6 bases at V and 8 bases at J, leaving 9 bases unmatched. The CDR3 is 15 residues long.

The genes are TRBV4-1 and TRBJ1-5; no definite D call. This CDR3 is 16 amino acids long. Germline V gene sequence: CDR1 MGHRA, CDR2 YSYEKL. The ends were cut back, 6 bases at V and 0 bases at J, with 15 bases in the middle. The CDR3 region is CASRMTYVDSNQPQHF. CDR3 bases: TGCGCCAGCAGGATGACGTATGTGGATAGCAATCAGCCCCAGCATTTT.

The chain employs TRBV5-6 and TRBJ1-2; no definite D call. This CDR3 has 14 amino acids. V lost 2 bases and J 6 bases, leaving 14 bases between the germline ends. The germline V gene has CDR1 SGHDT and CDR2 YYEEEE. The CDR3 DNA reads TGTGCCAGCAGCTTTCCGGGGTCGGGGAATGGCTACACCTTC. The encoded protein is CASSFPGSGNGYTF. The full variable domain, completed using reference TRBV5-6 and TRBJ1-2, is DAGVTQSPTHLIKTRGQQVTLRCSPKSGHDTVSWYQQALGQGPQFIFQYYEEEERQRGNFPDRFSGHQFPNYSSELNVNALLLGDSALYLCASSFPGSGNGYTFGSGTRLTVV.

This chain uses TRBV7-2 with TRBJ2-3, with TRBD1 identical over 9 bases. Germline CDR1 SGHTA, CDR2 FQGNSA. The V gene end was trimmed by 0 bases and the J gene end by 4 bases; junction bases not matched to a gene: 8. This CDR3 is 17 amino acids long. The CDR3 DNA reads TGTGCCAGCAGCTTAGCCAGGGGACAGGGTTTAGCAGATACGCAGTATTTT. Translation gives CASSLARGQGLADTQYF.

The rearrangement links TRBV11-2 to TRBJ1-4; no clear D. CDR1 and CDR2 (germline): SGHAT, FQNNGV. Trimming shortened V by 3 bases and J by 4 bases, and 6 bases separated the two germline ends. This CDR3 has 13 amino acids. The CDR3 DNA reads TGTGCCAGCAGCTTTGGGGTTAATGAAAAACTGTTTTTT. Protein sequence: CASSFGVNEKLFF.